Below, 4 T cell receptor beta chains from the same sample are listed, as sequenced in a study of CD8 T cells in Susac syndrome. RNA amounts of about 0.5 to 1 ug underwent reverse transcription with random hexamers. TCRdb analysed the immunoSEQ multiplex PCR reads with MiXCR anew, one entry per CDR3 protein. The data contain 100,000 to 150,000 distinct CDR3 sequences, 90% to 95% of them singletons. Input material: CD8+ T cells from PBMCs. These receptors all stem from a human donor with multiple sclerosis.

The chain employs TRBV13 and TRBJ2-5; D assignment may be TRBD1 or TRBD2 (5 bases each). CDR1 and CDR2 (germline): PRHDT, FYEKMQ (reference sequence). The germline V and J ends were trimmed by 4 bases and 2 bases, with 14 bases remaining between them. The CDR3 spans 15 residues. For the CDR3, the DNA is TGTGCCAGCAGCTGGAGGCTGGGGCAGCAAGAGACCCAGTACTTC. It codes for CASSWRLGQQETQYF.

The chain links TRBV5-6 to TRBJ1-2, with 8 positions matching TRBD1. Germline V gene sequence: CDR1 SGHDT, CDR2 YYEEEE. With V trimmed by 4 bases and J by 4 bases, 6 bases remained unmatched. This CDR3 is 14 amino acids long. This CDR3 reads CASSDGQGGYGYTF. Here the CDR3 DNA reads TGTGCCAGCAGCGATGGACAGGGAGGCTATGGCTACACCTTC.

This chain's CDR3 is CASSTGTGGVAEAFF. The CDR3 DNA is TGTGCCAGCAGCACTGGGACAGGGGGGGTTGCTGAAGCTTTCTTT. This rearrangement joins TRBV7-6 to TRBJ1-1, with 11 bases lining up with TRBD1. CDR1 is SGHVS and CDR2 is FNYEAQ in the germline V gene. The V segment lost 5 bases and the J segment 6 bases; nucleotides outside the gene matches: 8. The CDR3 sequence is 15 residues long.

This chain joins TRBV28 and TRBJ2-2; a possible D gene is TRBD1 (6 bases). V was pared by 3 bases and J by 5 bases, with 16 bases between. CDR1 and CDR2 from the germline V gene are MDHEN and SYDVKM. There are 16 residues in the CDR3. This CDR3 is CASSFPLNRDTGELFF. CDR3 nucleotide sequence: TGTGCCAGCAGTTTCCCGTTGAACAGGGATACCGGGGAGCTGTTTTTT.